The 9 T cell receptor beta chains reported below all come from one sample, sequenced in a study of blood T cell repertoires in COVID-19. Profiling relied on immunoSEQ multiplex PCR, and the TCRdb table lists in-frame clones only, not all of them. Of 99,000 or so clones in the sample, roughly 80% were seen once. Sequencing used peripheral blood. Receptors were obtained from a woman aged 80 or over with acute or convalescent COVID-19.

J is TRBJ1-5 and V is TRBV2; D is undetermined. The germline CDR1 and CDR2 sequences are SNHLY and FYNNEI. Trimming shortened V by 4 bases and J by 9 bases, and 7 bases separated the two germline ends. This CDR3 region has 11 residues. The chain's CDR3 is CASSAEGPQHF. CDR3 DNA: TGTGCCAGCAGTGCTGAGGGGCCCCAGCATTTT.

The V and J genes are TRBV7-9 and TRBJ2-1, with D possibly TRBD2 on 6 matching bases. CDR3 size: 12 residues. Between the trimmed V and J ends, which lost 0 bases and 9 bases, there was a span of 6 bases. Germline V gene data show CDR1 as SEHNR and CDR2 as FQNEAQ (reference sequence). The CDR3 protein is CASSLAGSEQFF. CDR3 nucleotide sequence: TGTGCCAGCAGCTTAGCCGGGAGTGAGCAGTTCTTC.

The V gene is TRBV20-1, the J gene TRBJ1-1, with D unclear. V shed 4 bases and J shed 1 base, with 4 bases lying between them. Germline V lookup: CDR1 DFQATT, CDR2 SNEGSKA (reference sequence). The CDR3 is made up of 11 amino acids. CDR3 sequence reads: CSATGNTEAFF. In nucleotides, the CDR3 is TGCAGTGCTACAGGGAACACTGAAGCTTTCTTT.

The chain uses TRBV9 and TRBJ1-4, with 10 nucleotides matching TRBD1. The CDR3 runs to 18 residues. Unmatched junction bases numbered 12, after V lost 2 bases and J lost 5 bases. The V gene's germline CDR1 is SGDLS and CDR2 YYNGEE. The CDR3 DNA is TGTGCCAGCAGCGTCCTTGGTAAGAGGACAGGGGGGAATGAAAAACTGTTTTTT. Translating it yields CASSVLGKRTGGNEKLFF.

This clone was seen only once. The V gene is TRBV5-1, the J gene TRBJ2-7; a possible D gene is TRBD1 (5 bases). The CDR3 sequence is 14 residues long. Germline V gives CDR1 SGHRS, CDR2 YFSETQ. Trimming removed 0 bases from V and 2 bases from J, with 9 bases in between. The DNA of the CDR3 is TGCGCCAGCAGCTTGGCAGGGATCCCCTACGAGCAGTACGTC. Translated: CASSLAGIPYEQYV.

The rearrangement links TRBV24-1 to TRBJ1-1; D is unresolved. Trimming removed 10 bases from V and 1 base from J, with 15 bases in between. Germline CDR1 KGHDR, CDR2 SFDVKD. The CDR3 consists of 14 residues. CDR3 nucleotides: TGTGCCACGCGCTACGGAACAGCGAACACTGAAGCTTTCTTT. The encoded protein is CATRYGTANTEAFF.

The DNA for the CDR3 is TGCGCCAGCAGCCCGGACAGGGGCTACGAGCAGTACTTC. As protein: CASSPDRGYEQYF. The V call is TRBV5-1, the J call TRBJ2-7, with 9 positions matching TRBD1. CDR3 length: 13 amino acids. Trimming took 4 bases from V and 3 from J; bases not matched to a gene: 2. Per the germline V gene, CDR1 is SGHRS and CDR2 is YFSETQ.

The chain uses TRBV11-2 and TRBJ1-3; perhaps TRBD1 as D (5 bases). V lost 1 base and J 1 base, leaving 11 bases between the germline ends. The germline V gene encodes CDR1 SGHAT and CDR2 FQNNGV. The CDR3 sequence is 16 residues long. CDR3 sequence: CASSLGEGRSGNTIYF. As DNA, the CDR3 is TGTGCCAGCAGCTTAGGGGAGGGGCGATCTGGAAACACCATATATTTT.

V gene TRBV5-4 combines with J gene TRBJ2-2; D is unresolved. From germline, CDR1 is SGHNT and CDR2 YYREEE (reference sequence). The CDR3 is 12 amino acids. Trimming removed 1 base at V and 8 bases at J, with 6 bases between. CDR3 amino acids: CASSLKRGELFF. The DNA of the CDR3 is TGTGCCAGCAGCTTGAAACGGGGGGAGCTGTTTTTT.